This T cell receptor beta chain was recovered during a study of shared clonotypes between healthy human individuals. Findings of the study overall: How much donors shared clonotypes was expected to be affected by sequencing depth. Memory subsets had estimated richness that was generally smaller than that of naive subsets.

Note on this clone: Its antigen remains unknown. A much larger clone lies a single base off, so this may be a read error.

V gave up 2 bases and J gave up 4 bases, with 2 bases separating them. Looked up from germline, CDR1 is SEHNR and CDR2 is FQNEAQ (reference sequence). CDR3 length: 12 residues. Sequencing was performed with immunoSEQ multiplex PCR; in TCRdb, only in-frame clones are kept and a portion is missing. The table has about 1 million clones, 60% to 80% seen once. The clonotype was recovered from a man in his late teens or twenties in good health. This sequence joins TRBV7-9 and TRBJ1-4, with D unclear. Sequenced material: memory CD4+ T cells sorted from blood. The subset denotes: CD45RA-negative fraction. DNA for the CDR3: TGTGCCAGCAGCTTAAATAATGAAAAACTGTTTTTT. This gives the protein CASSLNNEKLFF.